The 18 T cell receptor beta chains listed next were all sequenced from one sample in a study of cytomegalovirus exposure and HLA in healthy donors. The study ran its PCR with 60 Vbeta and 13 Jbeta primers. Generated by immunoSEQ multiplex PCR, the TCRdb table keeps only in-frame clones and is missing some. The top ten clones hold 1.5% to 2% of a sample with 110,000 to 150,000 clones, about 10% of them seen once. The sample was PBMCs. Receptor source: a man in his fifties or sixties in good health and CMV-seronegative.

This clone has only a few counts. CDR3 sequence: CASKYSVAGMGTDTQYF. CDR3 nucleotides: TGCGCCAGCAAGTACTCAGTAGCGGGAATGGGCACAGATACGCAGTATTTT. V and J are TRBV10-1 and TRBJ2-3, with TRBD2 matching over 8 bases. From germline, CDR1 is WNHNN and CDR2 SYGVQD (reference sequence). This CDR3 is 17 amino acids long. The junction had 13 bases not matched to a gene; V was cut back by 7 bases and J by 1 base.

This clone has just a few counts. This rearrangement joins TRBV7-9 to TRBJ2-5, with D maybe TRBD1 (6 bases). V was shortened by 1 base and J by 4 bases, with 10 bases between the two germline ends. CDR1 and CDR2 from the germline V gene are SEHNR and FQNEAQ (reference sequence). The CDR3 extends over 14 amino acids. CDR3 protein: CASSLGAGVETQYF. Here the CDR3 DNA reads TGTGCCAGCAGCTTAGGGGCAGGGGTAGAGACCCAGTACTTC.

The chain has TRBV5-1 and TRBJ1-3; D is undetermined. The CDR3 loop spans 14 amino acids. The V and J ends lost 4 bases and 0 bases respectively, with 8 bases between them. Germline CDR1 and CDR2: SGHRS and YFSETQ. CDR3 sequence reads: CASSPSRSGNTIYF. The CDR3 DNA is TGCGCCAGCAGCCCGTCCCGCTCTGGAAACACCATATATTTT.

This clone was seen more than once but under ten times. The V and J genes are TRBV2 and TRBJ1-1, with D hard to call. The CDR3 contains 16 residues. Germline V gene data show CDR1 as SNHLY and CDR2 as FYNNEI. With 0 bases removed from V and 1 base from J, the gap between germline ends came to 12 bases. Written as DNA, the CDR3 is TGTGCCAGCAGTGAAGCGCCTAGAGGGTCGAACACTGAAGCTTTCTTT. It codes for CASSEAPRGSNTEAFF. The full variable domain, its missing parts supplied by reference TRBV2 and TRBJ1-1, is EPEVTQTPSHQVTQMGQEVILRCVPISNHLYFYWYRQILGQKVEFLVSFYNNEISEKSEIFDDQFSVERPDGSNFTLKIRSTKLEDSAMYFCASSEAPRGSNTEAFFGQGTRLTVV.

This clone was counted a few times. The chain uses TRBV18 and TRBJ1-4; D unresolved. The germline V and J ends were trimmed by 3 bases and 5 bases, with 4 bases remaining between them. Germline CDR1 is KGHSH and CDR2 is LQKENI. The length of the CDR3 is 12 residues. The CDR3 nucleotides read TGTGCCAGCTCACCGCGGAATGAAAAACTGTTTTTT. This sequence encodes CASSPRNEKLFF.

This clone was detected a few times. The genes are TRBV28 and TRBJ2-7, with TRBD2 matching over 12 bases. CDR1 is MDHEN and CDR2 is SYDVKM in the germline V gene. The junction had 15 bases not matched to a gene; V was cut back by 5 bases and J by 7 bases. CDR3 length equals 17 residues. As DNA, the CDR3 is TGTGCCAGCAGTACCACAGGAAGACTAGCGGGAGTAAAAGAGCAGTACTTC. Translating it yields CASSTTGRLAGVKEQYF.

The table lists this clone with a few counts. V gene TRBV4-1 combines with J gene TRBJ2-7; perhaps TRBD2 as D (5 bases). Germline V CDR1 and CDR2: MGHRA, YSYEKL. V was cut by 9 bases and J by 1 base, with 16 bases left in between. This CDR3 region has 14 residues. The CDR3, as DNA: TGCGCCAGTGCGGAGAGGGAGATTTCCTACGAGCAGTACTTC. Encoded protein: CASAEREISYEQYF.

This clone was seen more than once but under ten times. The V gene is TRBV6-1, the J gene TRBJ1-2; TRBD1 aligns across 9 bases. Germline-derived CDR1 and CDR2 are MNHNS and SASEGT. The CDR3 loop spans 14 amino acids. V was pared by 10 bases and J by 3 bases, with 9 bases of the junction left unmatched. CDR3 DNA sequence: TGTGCCACCTATTCACGGGACAGGGACTATGGCTACACCTTC. Residues: CATYSRDRDYGYTF.

In this sample, this clone turned up a few times. This sequence joins TRBV14 and TRBJ2-7; a weak D match, TRBD2 (6 bases). Trimming shortened V by 2 bases and J by 0 bases, and 11 bases separated the two germline ends. Germline CDR1 and CDR2: SGHDN and FVKESK. The CDR3 is made up of 15 amino acids. This CDR3 is CASSQTGAFSYEQYF. For the CDR3, the DNA is TGTGCCAGCAGCCAAACGGGAGCGTTCTCCTACGAGCAGTACTTC.

This clone came up a few times. J is TRBJ1-1 and V is TRBV6-5; TRBD1 might be the D (5 bases). CDR3 length: 16 amino acids. V shed 1 base and J shed 1 base, with 13 bases lying between them. CDR1 MNHEY and CDR2 SVGAGI come from the germline V gene. The CDR3 DNA is TGTGCCAGCAGTTACTACCAGGGAGGTGGGAACACTGAAGCTTTCTTT. Translated, it gives CASSYYQGGGNTEAFF.

V is TRBV7-9 and J is TRBJ2-2, with D unresolved. CDR1 and CDR2 from the germline V gene are SEHNR and FQNEAQ (reference sequence). This CDR3 contains 13 residues. Trimming took off 11 bases at V and 4 bases at J, with 14 bases between the two ends. As DNA, the CDR3 is TGTGCCTCCGAGTATCGAGGCACCGGGGAGCTGTTTTTT. Amino acid sequence: CASEYRGTGELFF.

In its sample, this clone was seen a few times. This chain joins TRBV11-2 and TRBJ1-1; 10 bases align to TRBD1. This CDR3 comprises 13 residues. V was clipped by 1 base and J by 10 bases; unmatched bases: 3. Per germline, CDR1 SGHAT and CDR2 FQNNGV. The CDR3 region is CASSLGQGALAFF. The CDR3 nucleotides read TGTGCCAGCAGCTTAGGACAGGGGGCCTTAGCTTTCTTT.

The genes are TRBV5-1 and TRBJ2-5; the D is unclear. V lost 1 base, J lost 4 bases, and 11 bases lay in between. The germline V gene has CDR1 SGHRS and CDR2 YFSETQ. The CDR3 totals 14 residues. The CDR3 loop reads CASSLIPGGETQYF. As DNA, the CDR3 is TGCGCCAGCAGCTTGATTCCGGGTGGAGAGACCCAGTACTTC.

This clone was counted between two and nine times. The rearrangement links TRBV30 to TRBJ1-1, with D unclear. CDR3 length: 15 amino acids. V lost 4 bases and J 4 bases, leaving 19 bases between the germline ends. Germline CDR1 and CDR2: GTSNPN and SVGIG (reference sequence). CDR3 coding DNA: TGTGCCTGGATGAGTGGGCGGGTGTCGACCACTGAAGCTTTCTTT. It specifies CAWMSGRVSTTEAFF. The complete variable domain, with remaining parts taken from reference TRBV30 and TRBJ1-1, reads SQTIHQWPATLVQPVGSPLSLECTVEGTSNPNLYWYRQAAGRGLQLLFYSVGIGQISSEVPQNLSASRPQDRQFILSSKKLLLSDSGFYLCAWMSGRVSTTEAFFGQGTRLTVV.

There are a few counts of this clone. This chain links TRBV11-2 with TRBJ2-2; 12 bases match TRBD2. CDR3 size: 15 residues. V was pared by 5 bases and J by 5 bases, with 3 bases of the junction left unmatched. Germline assignment: CDR1 SGHAT and CDR2 FQNNGV. As DNA, the CDR3 is TGTGCCAGCAGCCCTAGCGGGGGGGGTACCGGGGAGCTGTTTTTT. This codes for CASSPSGGGTGELFF.

This chain uses TRBV5-3 with TRBJ2-7; no definite D call. TRBV5-3 is an ORF, with its function uncertain. V lost 8 bases to trimming and J lost 3 bases, with 24 bases between them. The CDR3 has 16 amino acids. The CDR3 is CASALPDLTRFYEQYF. The CDR3 nucleotides are TGTGCCAGTGCTTTGCCCGATTTGACACGGTTCTACGAGCAGTACTTC.

The chain has TRBV4-2 and TRBJ2-7; 7 bases map to TRBD2. V lost 1 base, J lost 0 bases, and 6 bases stayed unmatched. The CDR3 totals 16 residues. Germline V gene data show CDR1 as LGHNA and CDR2 as YNFKEQ. CDR3: CASSQGLAESSYEQYF. CDR3 sequence (DNA): TGTGCCAGCAGCCAAGGGCTAGCGGAAAGCTCCTACGAGCAGTACTTC.

This chain connects TRBV6-5 to TRBJ2-1; D gene ambiguous. The length of the CDR3 is 14 residues. Trimming took 8 bases from V and 0 from J, leaving 11 bases between them. The germline CDR1 and CDR2 sequences are MNHEY and SVGAGI. CDR3 DNA: TGTGCCAGCTCCCGCGCGAGCTCCTACAATGAGCAGTTCTTC. As protein: CASSRASSYNEQFF.